These 9 T cell receptor beta chains share one sample of origin, sequenced in a study of blood T cells in healthy people across ages. The use of a sample-barcoded 5' primer and a J-beta primer mix characterized a second PCR of roughly 6 to 11 cycles. TCRdb re-derived calls from the 5' RACE reads in MiXCR, one entry per CDR3 protein. The sample shows 890,000 or so distinct CDR3 sequences, about 62% of them seen only once. Sequenced: blood. The receptors were sampled from a man aged 25 to 45 in good health.

The chain is built from TRBV20-1 and TRBJ2-1; TRBD1 matches 9 bases. Unmatched junction bases numbered 15, after V lost 5 bases and J lost 7 bases. Germline V CDR1 and CDR2: DFQATT, SNEGSKA (reference sequence). The CDR3 covers 16 residues. The CDR3 coding sequence is TGCAGTGCTCCCCGTTTCGGGACAGGGCCCGCGAATGAGCAGTTCTTC. It yields the protein CSAPRFGTGPANEQFF.

This chain connects TRBV29-1 to TRBJ2-1; TRBD1 matches 8 bases. This CDR3 has 14 residues. CDR1 and CDR2 from the germline V gene are SQVTM and ANQGSEA. V trimming: 4 bases; J trimming: 3 bases; junction bases outside the gene matches: 5. CDR3 coding DNA: TGCAGCGTTGTGGACAGGGCGGTCTACAATGAGCAGTTCTTC. This encodes CSVVDRAVYNEQFF.

This clonotype was observed a handful of times. The rearrangement links TRBV29-1 to TRBJ2-5; 11 bases agree with TRBD2. Germline V lookup: CDR1 SQVTM, CDR2 ANQGSEA. V was clipped by 4 bases and J by 5 bases; unmatched bases: 6. The CDR3 has 14 amino acids. The CDR3 bases are TGCAGCGTTGTGGGACTAGCGGCTCCGGAGACCCAGTACTTC. It translates to CSVVGLAAPETQYF.

The chain joins TRBV28 to TRBJ2-5; possibly TRBD1 or TRBD2 for D (5 bases each). V was clipped by 2 bases and J by 11 bases, with 30 bases between them. There are 18 residues in the CDR3. CDR1 is MDHEN and CDR2 is SYDVKM in the germline V gene. The chain's CDR3 is CASSLSEGLGTAYNEQYF. CDR3 coding DNA: TGTGCCAGCAGTTTAAGTGAAGGGCTTGGGACGGCCTACAATGAGCAGTACTTC.

This clonotype was detected only a few times. The J gene is TRBJ2-1, the V gene TRBV9, with TRBD1 matching 7 bases. Germline loops: CDR1 SGDLS, CDR2 YYNGEE. Trimming cost V 4 bases and J 8 bases; bases outside gene matches: 12. The CDR3 runs to 15 residues. The CDR3 DNA is TGTGCCAGCAGCTTTACAGGGGATTTAGTAGATGAGCAGTTCTTC. Encoded protein: CASSFTGDLVDEQFF.

This clonotype was recorded at least ten times. The chain is built from TRBV12-3 or TRBV12-4 and TRBJ2-3; TRBD2 aligns across 8 bases. This CDR3 has 15 residues. J lost 0 bases, V lost 3 bases, and 2 bases had no gene match. Here the CDR3 DNA reads TGTGCCAGCAGTTTTAGCGGGGCAAGCACAGATACGCAGTATTTT. It is translated as CASSFSGASTDTQYF.

V gene TRBV6-6 combines with J gene TRBJ2-3; TRBD2 matches at 11 bases. Germline CDR1 and CDR2: MNHNY and SVGAGI (reference sequence). CDR3 size: 15 residues. Trimming cost V 10 bases and J 0 bases; bases outside gene matches: 6. The CDR3 loop reads CATFSSGGSTDTQYF. CDR3 DNA sequence: TGTGCCACGTTTTCTAGCGGGGGGAGCACAGATACGCAGTATTTT.

CDR3 DNA sequence: TGTGCCATCAGTGAGCGCGAGACCCAGTACTTC. It specifies CAISERETQYF. The chain recombines TRBV10-3 with TRBJ2-5; no reliable D call. Germline lookup yields CDR1 ENHRY and CDR2 SYGVKD. CDR3 length equals 11 residues. The V and J ends lost 2 bases and 5 bases respectively, with 3 bases between them.

The chain joins TRBV18 to TRBJ2-3, with 11 bases aligning to TRBD2. The V gene end was trimmed by 4 bases and the J gene end by 0 bases; junction bases not matched to a gene: 6. Germline-derived CDR1 and CDR2 are KGHSH and LQKENI. The CDR3 spans 17 residues. The CDR3 sequence is CASSRGTSGTSTDTQYF. DNA of the CDR3: TGTGCCAGCTCACGAGGGACTAGCGGAACTAGCACAGATACGCAGTATTTT.